This TCR beta chain was profiled in a study of T cell responses to AZD1222 COVID-19 vaccine. Worth noting for this clone: Its antigen remains unknown.

Some clones are missing from TCRdb's copy, which holds only in-frame ones; the method was immunoSEQ multiplex PCR. Among 45,000 to 70,000 clones listed, around 86% were seen once. The germline V gene has CDR1 MNHEY and CDR2 SMNVEV (reference sequence). Trimming removed 3 bases from V and 3 bases from J, with 14 bases in between. This CDR3 is 15 amino acids long. The study's findings and limits: Donors skewed white British and female; clonal diversity was possibly underestimated. There were repertoire samples only from the period after the peak T cell response.

Sequencing used peripheral blood, obtained on day 0 of AZD1222 vaccination. The chain couples TRBV27 to TRBJ1-1; possibly TRBD1 for D (5 bases). This sequence was found in an adult in good health. The CDR3 here is CASSFSPWGYTEAFF. CDR3 in DNA: TGTGCCAGCAGTTTCTCCCCATGGGGCTACACTGAAGCTTTCTTT.